This T cell receptor beta chain was identified during a study of T cell responses to AZD1222 COVID-19 vaccine. The wider study: The study pooled second doses at about 4 or about 12 weeks.

As to this clone: The antigen is undetermined.

The CDR3 loop spans 13 amino acids. Germline V lookup: CDR1 SQVTM, CDR2 ANQGSEA. The V gene end was trimmed by 1 base and the J gene end by 8 bases; junction bases not matched to a gene: 6. Profiled with immunoSEQ multiplex PCR; TCRdb holds only in-frame clones, not every one. The table includes 150,000 to 200,000 clones, approximately 91% detected once. Study-wide findings and caveats: Sampling that yielded the repertoires occurred only after the peak T cell response. White British donors predominated, females outnumbered males, and clonal diversity was possibly underestimated. Unmutated variant regions are reportedly the target of nearly half of TCRs that are spike-specific.

This chain uses TRBV29-1 with TRBJ1-2; TRBD1 agrees at 8 bases. This receptor was obtained from an adult in good health. The material was peripheral blood, obtained on day 0 of AZD1222 vaccination. The CDR3: CSVEAGGTRGYTF. CDR3 bases: TGCAGCGTTGAAGCAGGGGGCACTAGGGGCTACACCTTC.